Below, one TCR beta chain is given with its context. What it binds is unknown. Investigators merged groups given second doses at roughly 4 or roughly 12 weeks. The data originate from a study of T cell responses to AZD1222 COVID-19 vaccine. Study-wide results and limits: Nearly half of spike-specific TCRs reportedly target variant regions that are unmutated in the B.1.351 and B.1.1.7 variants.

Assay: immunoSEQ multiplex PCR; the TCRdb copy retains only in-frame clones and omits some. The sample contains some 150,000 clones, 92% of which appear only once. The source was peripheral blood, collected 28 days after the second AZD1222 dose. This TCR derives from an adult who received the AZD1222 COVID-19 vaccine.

The CDR3 DNA follows: TGTGCCAGCAGTGAAACAGATAGCAATCAGCCCCAGCATTTT. The encoded protein is CASSETDSNQPQHF. The chain links TRBV2 to TRBJ1-5; D not certain. Germline V CDR1 and CDR2: SNHLY, FYNNEI. V lost 2 bases and J 0 bases, leaving 5 bases between the germline ends. The CDR3 has 14 residues.